This T cell receptor (beta chain) was documented in a study of molecular identifiers for immune sequencing clone quantification. Study conclusions and caveats: Highly expanded clone sizes could end up underestimated if a barcode were shared by identical TCR molecules.

CDR1 is SGHDT, CDR2 YYEEEE, per germline. The J segment lost 4 bases and the V segment lost 0 bases, leaving 10 bases of the junction unmatched. The CDR3 extends over 17 amino acids. Bulk TCR libraries used previously described methods and listed TCR primers. MiXCR, applied by TCRdb to the PCR reads, yields one record per CDR3 protein. The sample has some 650,000 distinct CDR3 sequences, about 20% seen once; the top ten hold roughly 0.83%. This clonotype was counted many times. Its specificity is not known. This clonotype was sampled from a human donor in good health. Some libraries in this study had Jurkat cell RNA spiked in. The V gene is TRBV5-6, the J gene TRBJ1-1, with 9 bases aligning to TRBD1. The source material was naive CD8+ T cells from blood, with Jurkat cell RNA spiked in. The subset denotes: FACS-sorted CD8+CD4-CCR7+CD45RA+ naive T cells. The CDR3 coding sequence is TGTGCCAGCAGCTTGGCTTCCTGGACAGGGGTTGTCACTGAAGCTTTCTTT. This sequence encodes CASSLASWTGVVTEAFF. The full variable domain, rest sourced from reference TRBV5-6 and TRBJ1-1, is DAGVTQSPTHLIKTRGQQVTLRCSPKSGHDTVSWYQQALGQGPQFIFQYYEEEERQRGNFPDRFSGHQFPNYSSELNVNALLLGDSALYLCASSLASWTGVVTEAFFGQGTRLTVV.